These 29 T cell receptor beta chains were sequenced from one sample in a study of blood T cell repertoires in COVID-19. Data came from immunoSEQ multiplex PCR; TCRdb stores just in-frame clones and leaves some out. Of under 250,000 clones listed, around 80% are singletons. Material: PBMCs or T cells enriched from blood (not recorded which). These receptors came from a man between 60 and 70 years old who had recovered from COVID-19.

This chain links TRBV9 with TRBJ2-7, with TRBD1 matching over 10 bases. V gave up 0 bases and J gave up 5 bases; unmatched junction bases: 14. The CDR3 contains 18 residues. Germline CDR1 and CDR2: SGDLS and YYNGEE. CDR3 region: CASSVAPATGTGVNEQYF. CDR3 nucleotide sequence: TGTGCCAGCAGCGTAGCGCCCGCGACCGGGACAGGGGTAAACGAGCAGTACTTC.

The CDR3 protein is CASSIFAGPGGYGYTF. The CDR3 region has the DNA TGTGCCAGTAGTATTTTTGCCGGTCCGGGGGGCTATGGCTACACCTTC. The chain has TRBV19 and TRBJ1-2; D might be TRBD1 (5 bases). Trimming pared 3 bases from V and 4 bases from J, leaving 18 bases between. The CDR3 sequence is 16 residues long. The germline V gene encodes CDR1 LNHDA and CDR2 SQIVND (reference sequence).

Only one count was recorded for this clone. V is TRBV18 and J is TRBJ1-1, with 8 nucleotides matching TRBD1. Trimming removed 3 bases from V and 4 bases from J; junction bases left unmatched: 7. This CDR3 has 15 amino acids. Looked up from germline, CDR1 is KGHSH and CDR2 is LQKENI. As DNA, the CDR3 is TGTGCCAGCTCACCGAGACAGGGGCCTGGCACTGAAGCTTTCTTT. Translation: CASSPRQGPGTEAFF.

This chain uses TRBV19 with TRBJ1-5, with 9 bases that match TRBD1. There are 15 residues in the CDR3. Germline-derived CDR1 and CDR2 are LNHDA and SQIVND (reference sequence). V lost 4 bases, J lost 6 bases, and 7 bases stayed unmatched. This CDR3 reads CASSRGGQGGQPQHF. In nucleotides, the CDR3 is TGTGCCAGTAGTAGGGGGGGACAGGGAGGTCAGCCCCAGCATTTT.

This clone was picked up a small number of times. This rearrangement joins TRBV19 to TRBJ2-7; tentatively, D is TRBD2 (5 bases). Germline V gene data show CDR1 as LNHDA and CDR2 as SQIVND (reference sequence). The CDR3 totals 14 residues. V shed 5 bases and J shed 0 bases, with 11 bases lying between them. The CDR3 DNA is TGTGCCAGTAGTTGGCGGGTCCACTCCTACGAGCAGTACTTC. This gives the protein CASSWRVHSYEQYF.

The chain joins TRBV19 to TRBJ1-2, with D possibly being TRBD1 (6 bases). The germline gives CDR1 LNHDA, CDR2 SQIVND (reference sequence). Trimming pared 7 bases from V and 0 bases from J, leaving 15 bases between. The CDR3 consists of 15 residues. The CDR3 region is CASTFGEGANYGYTF. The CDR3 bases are TGTGCCAGTACCTTTGGCGAGGGGGCTAACTATGGCTACACCTTC.

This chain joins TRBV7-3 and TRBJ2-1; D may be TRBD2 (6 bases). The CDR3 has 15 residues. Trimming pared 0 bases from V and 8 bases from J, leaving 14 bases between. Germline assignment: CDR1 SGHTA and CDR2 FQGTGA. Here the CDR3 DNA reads TGTGCCAGCAGCTTAACGGCGGGGCAGGTCGATGAGCAGTTCTTC. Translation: CASSLTAGQVDEQFF.

In DNA, the CDR3 is TGCGCCAGCAGCTTCCGGGGTGGAGTAGAGACCCAGTACTTC. Translation: CASSFRGGVETQYF. The chain uses TRBV5-1 and TRBJ2-5; maybe TRBD2 (5 bases). Per the germline V gene, CDR1 is SGHRS and CDR2 is YFSETQ. CDR3 length: 14 amino acids. V was cut by 2 bases and J by 4 bases, with 12 bases left in between.

The CDR3 sequence: CASSTYAAEKLFF. The CDR3 DNA sequence: TGTGCCAGCAGTACTTATGCGGCGGAAAAACTGTTTTTT. The V gene is TRBV25-1, the J gene TRBJ1-4; D gene uncertain. V was trimmed by 5 bases and J by 8 bases, leaving 12 bases between them. The CDR3 covers 13 residues. Germline V CDR1 and CDR2: MGHDK, SYGVNS.

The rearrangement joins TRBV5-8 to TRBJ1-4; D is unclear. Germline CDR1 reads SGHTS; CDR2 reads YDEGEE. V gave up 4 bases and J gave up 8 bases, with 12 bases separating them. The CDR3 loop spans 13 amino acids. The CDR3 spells CASSPGLVEKLFF. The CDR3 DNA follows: TGTGCCAGCAGCCCAGGATTGGTCGAAAAACTGTTTTTT.

Written as DNA, the CDR3 is TGTGCCAGCTCACCATCTGGGACAGGGGGCTACGGGACCAAAAACATTCAGTACTTC. It specifies CASSPSGTGGYGTKNIQYF. This rearrangement joins TRBV18 to TRBJ2-4, with 12 bases aligning to TRBD1. Germline V gene sequence: CDR1 KGHSH, CDR2 LQKENI. The CDR3 runs to 19 residues. J gave up 2 bases and V 2 bases, and 10 bases lay outside the gene matches.

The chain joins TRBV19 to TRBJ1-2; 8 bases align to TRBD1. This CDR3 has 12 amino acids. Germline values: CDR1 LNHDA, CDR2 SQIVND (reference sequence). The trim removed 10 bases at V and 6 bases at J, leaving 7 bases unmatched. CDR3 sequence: CATEDRANGYTF. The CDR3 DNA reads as TGTGCCACCGAGGACAGGGCGAATGGCTACACCTTC.

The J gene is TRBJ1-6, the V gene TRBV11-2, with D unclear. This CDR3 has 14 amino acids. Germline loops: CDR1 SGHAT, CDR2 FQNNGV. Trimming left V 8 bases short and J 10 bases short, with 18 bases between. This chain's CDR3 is CASHAKGEGSPLHF. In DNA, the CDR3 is TGTGCCAGCCACGCCAAGGGAGAGGGCTCACCCCTCCACTTT.

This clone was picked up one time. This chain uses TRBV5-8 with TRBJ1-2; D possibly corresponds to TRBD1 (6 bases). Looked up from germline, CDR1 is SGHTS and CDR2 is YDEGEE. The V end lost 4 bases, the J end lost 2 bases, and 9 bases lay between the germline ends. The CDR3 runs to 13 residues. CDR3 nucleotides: TGTGCCAGCAGCCCGGACAGAAACTATGGCTACACCTTC. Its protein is CASSPDRNYGYTF. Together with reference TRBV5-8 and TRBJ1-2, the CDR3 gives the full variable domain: EAGVTQSPTHLIKTRGQQATLRCSPISGHTSVYWYQQALGLGLQFLLWYDEGEERNRGNFPPRFSGRQFPNYSSELNVNALELEDSALYLCASSPDRNYGYTFGSGTRLTVV.

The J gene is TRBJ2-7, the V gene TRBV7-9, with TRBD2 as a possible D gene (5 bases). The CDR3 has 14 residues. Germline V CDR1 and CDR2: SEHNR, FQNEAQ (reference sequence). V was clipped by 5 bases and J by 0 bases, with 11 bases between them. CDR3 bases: TGTGCCAGCAGCCGGACGGGGAGCTCCTACGAGCAGTACTTC. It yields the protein CASSRTGSSYEQYF.

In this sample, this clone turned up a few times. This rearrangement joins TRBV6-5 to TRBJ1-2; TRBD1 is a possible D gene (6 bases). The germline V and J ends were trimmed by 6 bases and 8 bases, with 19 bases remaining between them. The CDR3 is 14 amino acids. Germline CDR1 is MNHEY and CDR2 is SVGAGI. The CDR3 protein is CASRRLQGWEGYTF. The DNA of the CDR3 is TGTGCCAGCAGGCGCCTTCAGGGGTGGGAAGGCTACACCTTC.

The CDR3 spells CASSELAGGHNEQFF. For the CDR3, the DNA is TGTGCCAGCAGCGAACTAGCGGGGGGTCACAATGAGCAGTTCTTC. The rearrangement joins TRBV7-9 to TRBJ2-1, with 12 positions matching TRBD2. Germline lookup yields CDR1 SEHNR and CDR2 FQNEAQ (reference sequence). J lost 5 bases, V lost 5 bases, and 4 bases had no gene match. CDR3 length equals 15 residues.

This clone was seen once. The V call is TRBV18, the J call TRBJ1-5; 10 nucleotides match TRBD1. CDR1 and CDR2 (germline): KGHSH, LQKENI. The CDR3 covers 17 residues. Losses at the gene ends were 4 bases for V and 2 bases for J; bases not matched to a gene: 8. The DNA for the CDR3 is TGTGCCAGCTCACTCCTCGGGACAGGGGTGGGCAATCAGCCCCAGCATTTT. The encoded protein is CASSLLGTGVGNQPQHF.

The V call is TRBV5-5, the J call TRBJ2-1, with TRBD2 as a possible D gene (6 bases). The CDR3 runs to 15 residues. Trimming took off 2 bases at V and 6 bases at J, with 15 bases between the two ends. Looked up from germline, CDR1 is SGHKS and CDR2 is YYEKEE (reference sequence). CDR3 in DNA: TGTGCCAGCAGCTTCTCCTCCTTGGGACTCAATGAGCAGTTCTTC. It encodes CASSFSSLGLNEQFF.

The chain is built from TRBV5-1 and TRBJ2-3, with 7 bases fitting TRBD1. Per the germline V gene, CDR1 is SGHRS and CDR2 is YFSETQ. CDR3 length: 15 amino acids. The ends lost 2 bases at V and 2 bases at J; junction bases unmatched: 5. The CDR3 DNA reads TGCGCCAGCAGCTTACAGGGGACCATCACAGATACGCAGTATTTT. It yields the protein CASSLQGTITDTQYF.

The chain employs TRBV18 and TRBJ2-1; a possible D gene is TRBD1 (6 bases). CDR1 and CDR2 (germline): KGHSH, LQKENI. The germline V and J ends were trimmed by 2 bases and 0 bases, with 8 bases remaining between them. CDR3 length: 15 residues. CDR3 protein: CASSPRGFSYNEQFF. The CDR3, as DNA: TGTGCCAGCTCACCAAGGGGGTTCTCCTACAATGAGCAGTTCTTC.

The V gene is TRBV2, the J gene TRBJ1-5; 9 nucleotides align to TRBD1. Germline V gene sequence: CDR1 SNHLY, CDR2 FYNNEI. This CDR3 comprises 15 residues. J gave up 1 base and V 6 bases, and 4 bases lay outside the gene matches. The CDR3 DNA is TGTGCCAGCAGAGGACAGGGGTCCAGCAATCAGCCCCAGCATTTT. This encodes CASRGQGSSNQPQHF.

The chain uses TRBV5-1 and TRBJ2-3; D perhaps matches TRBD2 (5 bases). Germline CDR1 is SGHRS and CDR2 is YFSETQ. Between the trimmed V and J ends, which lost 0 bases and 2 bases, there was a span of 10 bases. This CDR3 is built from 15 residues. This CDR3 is CASSLGGSHTDTQYF. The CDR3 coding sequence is TGCGCCAGCAGCTTGGGAGGGTCCCACACAGATACGCAGTATTTT.

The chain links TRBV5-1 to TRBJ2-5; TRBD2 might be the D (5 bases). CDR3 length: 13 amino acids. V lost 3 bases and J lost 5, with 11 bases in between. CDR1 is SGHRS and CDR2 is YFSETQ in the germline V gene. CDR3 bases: TGCGCCAGCAGCTGGACTTCTTTGGAGACCCAGTACTTC. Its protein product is CASSWTSLETQYF.

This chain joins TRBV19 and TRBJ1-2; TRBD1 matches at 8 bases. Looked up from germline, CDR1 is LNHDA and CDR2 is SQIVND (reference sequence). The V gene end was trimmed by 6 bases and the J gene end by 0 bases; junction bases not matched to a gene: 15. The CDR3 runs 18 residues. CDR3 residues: CASRGLRQGAPSNYGYTF. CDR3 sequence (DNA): TGTGCCAGTAGGGGGCTACGGCAGGGGGCTCCCTCTAACTATGGCTACACCTTC.

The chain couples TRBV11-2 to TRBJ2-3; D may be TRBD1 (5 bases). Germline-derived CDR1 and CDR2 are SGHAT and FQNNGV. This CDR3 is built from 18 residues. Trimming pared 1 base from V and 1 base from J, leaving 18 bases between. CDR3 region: CASSLVSPRGRGTDTQYF. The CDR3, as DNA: TGTGCCAGCAGCTTAGTTTCCCCAAGGGGCAGAGGCACAGATACGCAGTATTTT. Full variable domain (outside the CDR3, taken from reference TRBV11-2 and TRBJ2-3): EAGVAQSPRYKIIEKRQSVAFWCNPISGHATLYWYQQILGQGPKLLIQFQNNGVVDDSQLPKDRFSAERLKGVDSTLKIQPAKLEDSAVYLCASSLVSPRGRGTDTQYFGPGTRLTVL.

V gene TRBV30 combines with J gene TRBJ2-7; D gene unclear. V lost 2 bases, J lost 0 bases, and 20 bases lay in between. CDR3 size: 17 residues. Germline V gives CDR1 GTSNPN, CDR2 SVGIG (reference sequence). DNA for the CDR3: TGTGCCTGGAGTCCGAGACCCGAGACATCCTCCTCCTACGAGCAGTACTTC. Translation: CAWSPRPETSSSYEQYF.

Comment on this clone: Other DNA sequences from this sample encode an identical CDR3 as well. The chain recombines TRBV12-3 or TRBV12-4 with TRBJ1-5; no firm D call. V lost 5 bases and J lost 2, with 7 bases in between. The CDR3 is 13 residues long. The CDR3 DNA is TGTGCCAGCAGTCCACAAGGCAATCAGCCCCAGCATTTT. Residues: CASSPQGNQPQHF.

This CDR3 reads CASSAPLGRSNYGYTF. The CDR3 DNA is TGTGCCAGCAGTGCCCCCCTAGGGAGATCTAACTATGGCTACACCTTC. This chain uses TRBV2 with TRBJ1-2; D call uncertain. The germline V and J ends were trimmed by 4 bases and 0 bases, with 15 bases remaining between them. Per germline, CDR1 SNHLY and CDR2 FYNNEI. This CDR3 contains 16 residues. The full variable domain, its missing parts supplied by reference TRBV2 and TRBJ1-2, is EPEVTQTPSHQVTQMGQEVILRCVPISNHLYFYWYRQILGQKVEFLVSFYNNEISEKSEIFDDQFSVERPDGSNFTLKIRSTKLEDSAMYFCASSAPLGRSNYGYTFGSGTRLTVV.